This T cell receptor beta chain was obtained from a study of control samples from healthy donors and cancer patients. This CDR3 comprises 13 residues. Germline V lookup: CDR1 SQVTM, CDR2 ANQGSEA. V lost 3 bases to trimming and J lost 12 bases, with 15 bases between them. This table comes from immunoSEQ multiplex PCR, and its TCRdb copy is limited to in-frame clones, with some not included. The table lists roughly 45,000 clones, 80% to 90% of them singletons, with 2.5% to 3% in the top ten. This TCR was recovered from a woman aged 45 to 65 with lung cancer. The chain couples TRBV29-1 to TRBJ2-6; tentative D call: TRBD1 (5 bases). The specimen sequenced was PBMCs. CDR3 nucleotides: TGCAGCGTTGACGTCGACAGCTCTCCCGTCCTGACTTTC. As protein: CSVDVDSSPVLTF.